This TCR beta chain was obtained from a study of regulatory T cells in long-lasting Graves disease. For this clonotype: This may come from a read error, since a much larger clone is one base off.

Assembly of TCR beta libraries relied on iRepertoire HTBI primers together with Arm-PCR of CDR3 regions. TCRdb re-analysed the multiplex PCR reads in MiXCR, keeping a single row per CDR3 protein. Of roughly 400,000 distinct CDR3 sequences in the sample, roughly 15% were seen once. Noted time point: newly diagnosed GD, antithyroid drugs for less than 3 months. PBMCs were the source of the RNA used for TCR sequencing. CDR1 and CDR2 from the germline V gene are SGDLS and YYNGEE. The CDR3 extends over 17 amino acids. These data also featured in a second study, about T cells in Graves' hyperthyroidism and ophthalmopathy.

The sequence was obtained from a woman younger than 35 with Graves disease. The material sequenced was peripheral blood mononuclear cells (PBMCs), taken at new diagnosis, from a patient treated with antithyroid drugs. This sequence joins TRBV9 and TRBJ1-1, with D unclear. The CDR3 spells CASSVGTASLGSTGAFF. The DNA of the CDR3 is TGTGCCAGCAGCGTAGGAACAGCCTCATTGGGTAGCACTGGAGCTTTCTTT.